This entry lists 28 T cell receptor beta chains sequenced from one sample in a study of shared clonotypes between healthy human individuals. Clones were read by immunoSEQ multiplex PCR, and TCRdb kept only the in-frame ones, dropping some. The sample has about 1 million clones; about 75% are singletons. Sample: memory CD4+ T cells sorted from blood. This sample's subset: CD45RA-negative fraction. The receptors originated from a man younger than 30 in good health.

The sample holds a few counts of this clone. This chain joins TRBV9 and TRBJ2-2; 9 bases agree with TRBD2. There are 15 residues in the CDR3. With V trimmed by 1 base and J by 5 bases, 3 bases remained unmatched. The germline V gene encodes CDR1 SGDLS and CDR2 YYNGEE. The CDR3 region has the DNA TGTGCCAGCAGCGTATCAAGCGGGGGGACCGGGGAGCTGTTTTTT. Translated, it gives CASSVSSGGTGELFF.

J is TRBJ1-1 and V is TRBV6-5; D possibly corresponds to TRBD1 (6 bases). Trimming stripped 2 bases from V and 1 base from J, with 11 bases between. Germline CDR1 MNHEY, CDR2 SVGAGI. CDR3 length equals 15 residues. CDR3 nucleotide sequence: TGTGCCAGCAGTTACCTCGGGACAACGAACACTGAAGCTTTCTTT. This codes for CASSYLGTTNTEAFF.

The chain combines TRBV28 with TRBJ1-2; D is possibly TRBD1 (5 bases). Germline lookup yields CDR1 MDHEN and CDR2 SYDVKM. The CDR3 covers 15 residues. The germline V and J ends were trimmed by 6 bases and 6 bases, with 20 bases remaining between them. CDR3 DNA sequence: TGTGCCAGCAGCTCGGGAACAGGAGATTTGGATGGCTACACCTTC. Translated, it gives CASSSGTGDLDGYTF.

This rearrangement joins TRBV7-9 to TRBJ2-7, with TRBD1 matching over 7 bases. The CDR3 runs 17 residues. Unmatched junction bases numbered 18, after V lost 4 bases and J lost 6 bases. Germline CDR1 is SEHNR and CDR2 is FQNEAQ (reference sequence). The CDR3 here is CASSSILSGTVPVEQYF. The CDR3 coding sequence is TGTGCCAGCAGCTCTATCCTCTCCGGGACAGTGCCCGTCGAGCAGTACTTC.

The V call is TRBV30, the J call TRBJ2-6; D remains ambiguous. The CDR3 totals 16 residues. Deletions cut 2 bases from V and 0 bases from J, with 11 bases between. Germline CDR1 GTSNPN, CDR2 SVGIG (reference sequence). CDR3 loop: CAWSKDLGSGANVLTF. The CDR3 DNA reads as TGTGCCTGGAGTAAGGATTTAGGCTCTGGGGCCAACGTCCTGACTTTC.

The V gene is TRBV12-5, the J gene TRBJ1-4, with TRBD1 matching over 11 bases. Germline V gene sequence: CDR1 LGHNT, CDR2 FRNRAP. J gave up 8 bases and V 5 bases, and 4 bases lay outside the gene matches. The CDR3 loop spans 14 amino acids. CDR3 in DNA: TGTGCTAGTGGTGCCGGGACAGGGGGGGAAAAACTGTTTTTT. Its translation is CASGAGTGGEKLFF.

The chain carries TRBV9 and TRBJ1-6; D is uncertain. The CDR3 is 15 residues long. Trimming stripped 4 bases from V and 6 bases from J, with 14 bases between. CDR1 SGDLS and CDR2 YYNGEE come from the germline V gene. CDR3 amino acids: CASSPGSIGNSPLHF. The CDR3 region has the DNA TGTGCCAGCAGCCCGGGGTCGATCGGTAATTCACCCCTCCACTTT.

This chain uses TRBV2 with TRBJ1-6, with a weak D call TRBD1 (5 bases). This CDR3 comprises 14 residues. Germline V lookup: CDR1 SNHLY, CDR2 FYNNEI. V lost 1 base, J lost 9 bases, and 10 bases lay in between. The CDR3 coding sequence is TGTGCCAGCAGTGAAGAGGCAGGGCCTTCACCCCTCCACTTT. It is translated as CASSEEAGPSPLHF.

The J gene is TRBJ1-1, the V gene TRBV4-1, with D possibly being TRBD1 (6 bases). The CDR3 has 14 amino acids. The V end lost 2 bases, the J end lost 3 bases, and 10 bases lay between the germline ends. CDR1 is MGHRA and CDR2 is YSYEKL in the germline V gene. The CDR3 DNA sequence: TGCGCCAGCAGCCAAAAGGGGGAATACACTGAAGCTTTCTTT. This translates into CASSQKGEYTEAFF.

This rearrangement joins TRBV5-5 to TRBJ2-3, with 7 bases identical to TRBD2. The CDR3 runs 16 residues. With V trimmed by 0 bases and J by 1 base, 5 bases remained unmatched. Germline CDR1 SGHKS, CDR2 YYEKEE (reference sequence). For the CDR3, the DNA is TGTGCCAGCAGCTTGGCCACTAGCGTACGCACAGATACGCAGTATTTT. Translated, it gives CASSLATSVRTDTQYF.

The chain links TRBV7-9 to TRBJ1-5; D is unclear. The CDR3 totals 13 residues. Germline V gives CDR1 SEHNR, CDR2 FQNEAQ (reference sequence). Trimming pared 1 base from V and 4 bases from J, leaving 5 bases between. CDR3 nucleotides: TGTGCCAGCAGCTTAGACAGTAATCAGCCCCAGCATTTT. This codes for CASSLDSNQPQHF.

This chain joins TRBV2 and TRBJ2-4; D might be TRBD1 (5 bases). V gave up 6 bases and J gave up 0 bases, with 15 bases separating them. The germline V gene encodes CDR1 SNHLY and CDR2 FYNNEI. The CDR3 is 16 amino acids. CDR3 DNA: TGTGCCAGCAGGAACAGACAGATCCTAGCCAAAAACATTCAGTACTTC. It translates to CASRNRQILAKNIQYF.

The V and J genes are TRBV30 and TRBJ1-6; D is unresolved. The CDR3 is 14 amino acids. Germline values: CDR1 GTSNPN, CDR2 SVGIG (reference sequence). V gave up 3 bases and J gave up 7 bases, with 13 bases separating them. CDR3 DNA: TGTGCCTGGAGCATGAGTAGAGGGAATTCACCCCTCCACTTT. Its translation is CAWSMSRGNSPLHF.

V usage is TRBV4-2 and J usage is TRBJ2-7, with a weak D call TRBD1 (5 bases). The CDR3 runs 13 residues. The germline V gene has CDR1 LGHNA and CDR2 YNFKEQ. The V gene lost 4 bases and the J gene lost 2 bases, with 9 bases spanning the gap. The CDR3 region has the DNA TGTGCCAGCAGCCGGGGCCCGACCTACGAGCAGTACTTC. Protein: CASSRGPTYEQYF.

This clone was seen just once. A far larger clone is only one base removed, so a read error is likely. The rearrangement joins TRBV25-1 to TRBJ1-1; TRBD1 matches at 7 bases. Germline V CDR1 and CDR2: MGHDK, SYGVNS. The length of the CDR3 is 17 residues. Losses at the gene ends were 3 bases for V and 1 base for J; bases not matched to a gene: 11. The CDR3 nucleotides are TGTGCCAGCAGTGAGATAGGGGGCTACTCCTCGAACACTGAAGCTTTCTTT. Amino acids: CASSEIGGYSSNTEAFF.

Details on this clone: Other DNA sequences in this specimen translate into the identical CDR3. The genes are TRBV29-1 and TRBJ1-3; a possible D gene is TRBD1 (6 bases). Germline CDR1 reads SQVTM; CDR2 reads ANQGSEA. The CDR3 runs to 14 residues. Trimming removed 4 bases at V and 0 bases at J, with 10 bases between. Here the CDR3 reads CSVAGQSSGNTIYF. CDR3 sequence (DNA): TGCAGCGTTGCTGGACAGAGCTCTGGAAACACCATATATTTT. Full variable domain (missing parts from reference TRBV29-1 and TRBJ1-3): SAVISQKPSRDICQRGTSLTIQCQVDSQVTMMFWYRQQPGQSLTLIATANQGSEATYESGFVIDKFPISRPNLTFSTLTVSNMSPEDSSIYLCSVAGQSSGNTIYFGEGSWLTVV.

This clone appeared once. This sequence joins TRBV19 and TRBJ2-2, with no clear D. V lost 0 bases, J lost 4 bases, and 9 bases lay in between. Germline V CDR1 and CDR2: LNHDA, SQIVND (reference sequence). This CDR3 contains 15 residues. The CDR3 DNA reads TGTGCCAGTAGTATAGATAAAAGTCGCACCGGGGAGCTGTTTTTT. It is translated as CASSIDKSRTGELFF.

The chain links TRBV7-8 to TRBJ1-1; D call uncertain. Germline V gene lookup returns CDR1 SGHVS and CDR2 FQNEAQ. The CDR3 spans 18 residues. Trimming cost V 1 base and J 1 base, with 19 bases left between them. The CDR3 loop is CASSLVRQLQIANTEAFF. In nucleotides, the CDR3 is TGTGCCAGCAGCTTAGTCCGGCAGCTCCAGATAGCGAACACTGAAGCTTTCTTT.

As regards this clone: Given a much more abundant clone one base away, this may be a read error. Other DNA variants within this sample encode the same CDR3. V gene TRBV30 combines with J gene TRBJ2-5; no reliable D call. CDR3 size: 15 residues. Looked up from germline, CDR1 is GTSNPN and CDR2 is SVGIG (reference sequence). The V end was cut by 3 bases, the J end by 5 bases, with 19 bases between. CDR3 sequence (DNA): TGTGCCTGGAGGACCTTGACTGGGATGAGTGAGACCCAGTACTTC. This encodes CAWRTLTGMSETQYF.

The gene calls are TRBV5-5 and TRBJ1-1; D not resolved. Germline CDR1 reads SGHKS; CDR2 reads YYEKEE (reference sequence). This CDR3 is built from 14 residues. Trimming took off 1 base at V and 0 bases at J, with 7 bases between the two ends. This chain's CDR3 is CASSLLNMNTEAFF. The CDR3 coding sequence is TGTGCCAGCAGCTTGTTAAACATGAACACTGAAGCTTTCTTT.

This clone has more than one count but fewer than ten. The genes are TRBV10-2 and TRBJ2-1; 13 bases are a match to TRBD2. This CDR3 has 16 amino acids. The V and J ends lost 4 bases and 6 bases, in that order; junction bases with no gene match: 6. Germline CDR1 and CDR2: WSHSY and SAAADI. The CDR3: CASSGRRTSGSNEQFF. The CDR3 nucleotides read TGCGCCAGCAGTGGGCGTCGGACTAGCGGGAGCAATGAGCAGTTCTTC.

The chain links TRBV28 to TRBJ2-3; D might be TRBD1 (5 bases). This CDR3 region has 13 residues. CDR1 MDHEN and CDR2 SYDVKM come from the germline V gene. Trimming removed 4 bases at V and 7 bases at J, with 12 bases between. In DNA form, the CDR3 reads TGTGCCAGCAGTTCCTCGACAGTCCATACGCAGTATTTT. Residues: CASSSSTVHTQYF. The full variable domain, its missing parts supplied by reference TRBV28 and TRBJ2-3, is DVKVTQSSRYLVKRTGEKVFLECVQDMDHENMFWYRQDPGLGLRLIYFSYDVKMKEKGDIPEGYSVSREKKERFSLILESASTNQTSMYLCASSSSTVHTQYFGPGTRLTVL.

This rearrangement joins TRBV5-4 to TRBJ1-2; no clear D. Germline V gene data show CDR1 as SGHNT and CDR2 as YYREEE (reference sequence). This CDR3 has 14 residues. With 0 bases removed from V and 0 bases from J, the gap between germline ends came to 6 bases. For the CDR3, the DNA is TGTGCCAGCAGCTTGGCGGTAGCTAACTATGGCTACACCTTC. Its protein product is CASSLAVANYGYTF. Full variable domain (rest looked up from reference TRBV5-4 and TRBJ1-2): ETGVTQSPTHLIKTRGQQVTLRCSSQSGHNTVSWYQQALGQGPQFIFQYYREEENGRGNFPPRFSGLQFPNYSSELNVNALELDDSALYLCASSLAVANYGYTFGSGTRLTVV.

This clone was counted at least ten times. This sequence joins TRBV6-1 and TRBJ2-7; D unresolved. The CDR3 has 14 residues. V lost 7 bases to trimming and J lost 6 bases, with 19 bases between them. The germline V gene encodes CDR1 MNHNS and CDR2 SASEGT. CDR3 protein: CASTSGGPRREQYF. The DNA of the CDR3 is TGTGCCAGCACCTCGGGTGGACCTCGCCGCGAGCAGTACTTC.

The V gene is TRBV15, the J gene TRBJ2-6, with D maybe TRBD1 (6 bases). Looked up from germline, CDR1 is LNHNV and CDR2 is YYDKDF (reference sequence). The CDR3 contains 15 residues. V lost 4 bases and J lost 2, with 9 bases in between. CDR3: CATSTGDTGANVLTF. CDR3 DNA sequence: TGTGCCACCAGCACAGGGGACACTGGGGCCAACGTCCTGACTTTC.

The chain has TRBV11-2 and TRBJ2-7, with 7 bases aligning to TRBD1. Germline CDR1 is SGHAT and CDR2 is FQNNGV. Trimming cost V 6 bases and J 2 bases; bases outside gene matches: 7. There are 14 residues in the CDR3. CDR3 nucleotide sequence: TGTGCCAGCAGTAGCCTCGGGACAGCCTACGAGCAGTACTTC. Its protein product is CASSSLGTAYEQYF.

This chain uses TRBV18 with TRBJ2-5; D unresolved. V was pared by 2 bases and J by 2 bases, with 9 bases between. The CDR3 has 14 residues. Per germline, CDR1 KGHSH and CDR2 LQKENI. Here the CDR3 reads CASSPVELQETQYF. CDR3 DNA sequence: TGTGCCAGCTCACCAGTGGAGCTACAAGAGACCCAGTACTTC.

The chain employs TRBV12-2 and TRBJ2-2; the DNA was not compared with TRBD2, the D call given in the table. TRBV12-2 is assigned pseudogene status. The CDR3 runs to 15 residues. The DNA for the CDR3 is TGTGCAAGTCGCTTAGAGCGGGAGTGCTCCGGGGAGCTGTTTTTT. Protein: CASRLERECSGELFF.